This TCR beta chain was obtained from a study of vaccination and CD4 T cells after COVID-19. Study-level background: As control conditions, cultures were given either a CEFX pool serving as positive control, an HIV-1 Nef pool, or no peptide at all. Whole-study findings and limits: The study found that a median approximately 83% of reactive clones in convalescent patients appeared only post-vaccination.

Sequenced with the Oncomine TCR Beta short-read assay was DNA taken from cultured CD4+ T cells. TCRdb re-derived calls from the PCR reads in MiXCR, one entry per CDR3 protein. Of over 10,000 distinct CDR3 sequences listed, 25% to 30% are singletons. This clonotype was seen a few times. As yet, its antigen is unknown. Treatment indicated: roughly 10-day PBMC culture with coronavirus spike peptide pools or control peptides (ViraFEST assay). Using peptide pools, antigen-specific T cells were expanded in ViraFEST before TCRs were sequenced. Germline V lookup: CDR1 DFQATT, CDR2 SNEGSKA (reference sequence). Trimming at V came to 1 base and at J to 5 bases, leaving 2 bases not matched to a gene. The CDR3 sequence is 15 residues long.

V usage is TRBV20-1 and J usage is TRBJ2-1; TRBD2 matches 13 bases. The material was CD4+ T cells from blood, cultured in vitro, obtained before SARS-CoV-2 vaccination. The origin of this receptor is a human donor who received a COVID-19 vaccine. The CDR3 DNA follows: TGCAGTGCTAGAGGCGGGACTAGCGGGGACAATGAGCAGTTCTTC. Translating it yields CSARGGTSGDNEQFF.